In its sample, the clone carrying this T cell receptor beta chain was seen a few times. What it binds is not known. Generation of TCR cDNA used 5'RACE template switching (which added a universal primer site and UMIs). TCRdb re-derived calls from the 5' RACE reads in MiXCR, one entry per CDR3 protein. The sample includes hundreds of thousands of distinct CDR3 sequences, about a fifth of them seen just once. The source of the sample is a study of T cells after yellow fever vaccination. In germline, CDR1 is SGHNT, CDR2 YENEEA. Trimming left V 4 bases short and J 3 bases short, with 18 bases between. The CDR3 runs 17 residues. Overall study findings and caveats: Clones that expanded after primary vaccination mostly reappeared after the booster (96% CD4, approximately 89% CD8).

The TCR sequence derives from a man aged 25-45 years who received the YFV17D yellow fever vaccine. This specimen consisted of PBMCs, obtained 15 days after the yellow fever booster vaccination. The chain recombines TRBV11-3 with TRBJ1-4; unclear D gene. CDR3 in amino acids: CASSSRNSEGANEKLFF. CDR3 bases: TGTGCCAGCAGCTCAAGAAACTCCGAGGGAGCTAATGAAAAACTGTTTTTT.